A single sample gave rise to the 13 T cell receptor beta chains below, sequenced in a study of patients and donors after allogeneic stem cell transplantation. TCRdb reanalysed the RT-PCR reads using MiXCR and keeps one entry per CDR3 protein. The sample records approximately 430,000 distinct CDR3 sequences, 16% being singletons. Sequenced: blood, either unsorted or a sorted T cell fraction (not recorded which). Receptors were obtained from a human donor who was either an allogeneic HSCT recipient or a stem cell or donor lymphocyte infusion donor (not recorded which). It is not recorded whose cells these are; they may come from a transplant donor.

This rearrangement joins TRBV3-1 to TRBJ2-1; D perhaps matches TRBD1 (6 bases). The germline V gene encodes CDR1 LGHDT and CDR2 YNNKEL (reference sequence). The CDR3 loop spans 17 amino acids. The V and J ends lost 4 bases and 3 bases respectively, with 19 bases between them. This CDR3 is CASSREGTGLVYNEQFF. The CDR3, as DNA: TGTGCCAGCAGCCGAGAGGGAACAGGGCTGGTCTACAATGAGCAGTTCTTC.

This clonotype was detected only a few times. The chain carries TRBV12-3 or TRBV12-4 and TRBJ2-5; no firm D call. The CDR3 loop spans 13 amino acids. The V gene lost 7 bases and the J gene lost 7 bases, with 16 bases spanning the gap. The DNA for the CDR3 is TGTGCCAGCACCCTTTGGCGGACGGGGACCCAGTACTTC. Its translation: CASTLWRTGTQYF.

This clonotype was counted a few times. This rearrangement joins TRBV5-1 to TRBJ1-2; D gene ambiguous. The CDR3 consists of 13 residues. Trimming removed 3 bases at V and 6 bases at J, with 12 bases between. Germline V lookup: CDR1 SGHRS, CDR2 YFSETQ. Here the CDR3 reads CASSSRGNDGYTF. The CDR3, as DNA: TGCGCCAGCAGCTCCCGCGGGAACGATGGCTACACCTTC.

This clonotype was recorded at least ten times. The chain is built from TRBV4-3 and TRBJ2-1; 7 nucleotides align to TRBD2. Trimming took 1 base from V and 9 from J; bases not matched to a gene: 12. The CDR3 runs 16 residues. Germline values: CDR1 LGHNA, CDR2 YSLEER. The CDR3 bases are TGCGCCAGCAGCCAAGGACTAGCAGAGGGGAGCGGTGAGCAGTTCTTC. Residues: CASSQGLAEGSGEQFF.

The chain joins TRBV12-3 or TRBV12-4 to TRBJ2-2, with 7 bases fitting TRBD1. This CDR3 is built from 17 residues. The V segment lost 6 bases and the J segment 1 base; nucleotides outside the gene matches: 11. The CDR3 DNA sequence: TGTGCCAGCAGCCCCAAACCCGGACAGGTGAACACCGGGGAGCTGTTTTTT. This gives the protein CASSPKPGQVNTGELFF.

The chain combines TRBV6-1 with TRBJ2-5; either TRBD1 or TRBD2 may fit D (5 bases each). The CDR3 has 14 amino acids. Germline CDR1 reads MNHNS; CDR2 reads SASEGT. Trimming took off 7 bases at V and 0 bases at J, with 12 bases between the two ends. CDR3 sequence: CASTPGPYQETQYF. The CDR3 bases are TGTGCCAGCACCCCGGGACCGTACCAAGAGACCCAGTACTTC.

This clonotype has a count of ten or more. The V gene is TRBV12-3 or TRBV12-4, the J gene TRBJ2-1; perhaps TRBD2 as D (6 bases). The length of the CDR3 is 14 residues. V was cut by 0 bases and J by 5 bases, with 8 bases left in between. The CDR3 DNA is TGTGCCAGCAGTTTAGCTAGCGGAAACAATGAGCAGTTCTTC. It codes for CASSLASGNNEQFF.

Turning to this clonotype: At one end, the junction sequence differs from germline, possibly due to a read error. The V and J genes are TRBV7-2 and TRBJ1-1; a possible D gene is TRBD1 (6 bases). CDR1 is SGHTA and CDR2 is FQGNSA in the germline V gene. The CDR3 extends over 15 amino acids. The CDR3 DNA follows: TGTGGCAGCAGCTTAGCTGGGACAACGAACACTGAAGCTTTCTTT. This translates into CGSSLAGTTNTEAFF. The full variable domain, in which reference TRBV7-2 and TRBJ1-1 provide the parts outside the CDR3, is GAGVSQSPSNKVTEKGKDVELRCDPISGHTALYWYRQSLGQGLEFLIYFQGNSAPDKSGLPSDRFSAERTGGSVSTLTIQRTQQEDSAVYLCGSSLAGTTNTEAFFGQGTRLTVV.

This clonotype occurred a few times. The chain uses TRBV2 and TRBJ1-6; tentatively, D is TRBD1 (5 bases). Germline CDR1 and CDR2: SNHLY and FYNNEI. CDR3 length: 14 amino acids. Between the trimmed V and J ends, which lost 3 bases and 8 bases, there was a span of 11 bases. This CDR3 is CASSDARADSPLHF. CDR3 DNA: TGTGCCAGCAGTGACGCCAGGGCCGATTCACCCCTCCACTTT.

The rearrangement links TRBV19 to TRBJ1-5; D not certain. The germline V and J ends were trimmed by 3 bases and 7 bases, with 13 bases remaining between them. Germline V gene sequence: CDR1 LNHDA, CDR2 SQIVND (reference sequence). This CDR3 comprises 14 residues. The CDR3 loop is CASSIMALAQPQHF. The CDR3 coding sequence is TGTGCCAGTAGTATCATGGCCCTCGCCCAGCCCCAGCATTTT.

This clonotype was detected only a few times. V and J are TRBV4-1 and TRBJ2-1; 12 positions match TRBD2. The junction had 10 bases not matched to a gene; V was cut back by 1 base and J by 9 bases. The CDR3 spans 17 residues. CDR1 is MGHRA and CDR2 is YSYEKL in the germline V gene. The CDR3 reads CASSQVWASGGATEQFF. CDR3 nucleotides: TGCGCCAGCAGCCAAGTTTGGGCTAGCGGGGGGGCCACTGAGCAGTTCTTC.

V and J are TRBV20-1 and TRBJ1-5; possibly TRBD1 for D (6 bases). The CDR3 consists of 17 residues. The V gene's germline CDR1 is DFQATT and CDR2 SNEGSKA (reference sequence). Trimming cost V 6 bases and J 2 bases, with 23 bases left between them. In DNA, the CDR3 is TGCAGTGCCATTTTCCCCCCAGGGGACAAAGGCAATCAGCCCCAGCATTTT. Amino acid sequence: CSAIFPPGDKGNQPQHF.

The J gene is TRBJ1-2, the V gene TRBV10-3; D gene uncertain. CDR3 length: 12 amino acids. The V and J ends lost 4 bases and 6 bases respectively, with 9 bases between them. Germline values: CDR1 ENHRY, CDR2 SYGVKD. CDR3 region: CAISVGRDGYTF. The CDR3, as DNA: TGTGCCATCAGTGTCGGGCGGGATGGCTACACCTTC.